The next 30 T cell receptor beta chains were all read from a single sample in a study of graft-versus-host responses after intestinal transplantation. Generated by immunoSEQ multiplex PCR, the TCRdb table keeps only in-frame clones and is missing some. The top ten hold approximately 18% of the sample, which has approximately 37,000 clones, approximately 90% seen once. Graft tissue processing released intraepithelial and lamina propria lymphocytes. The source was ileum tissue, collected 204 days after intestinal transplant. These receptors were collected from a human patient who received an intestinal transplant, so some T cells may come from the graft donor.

The CDR3 nucleotides read TGTGCCATCAGTGAGGGACAGGGTATGAAGACCCAGTACTTC. Residues: CAISEGQGMKTQYF. The chain employs TRBV10-3 and TRBJ2-5, with 8 nucleotides matching TRBD1. The V segment lost 2 bases and the J segment 6 bases; nucleotides outside the gene matches: 5. From germline, CDR1 is ENHRY and CDR2 SYGVKD. The CDR3 runs 14 residues.

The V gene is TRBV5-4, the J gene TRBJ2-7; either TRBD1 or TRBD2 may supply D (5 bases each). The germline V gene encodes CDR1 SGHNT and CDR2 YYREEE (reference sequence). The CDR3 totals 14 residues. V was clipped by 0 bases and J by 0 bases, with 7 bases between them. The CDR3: CASSLEGSSYEQYF. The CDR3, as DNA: TGTGCCAGCAGCTTGGAGGGGAGCTCCTACGAGCAGTACTTC.

The CDR3 DNA reads TGTGCCAGCAGTCACCCGGGACTAGCGCGCGAGCAGTACTTC. Translating gives CASSHPGLAREQYF. The rearrangement uses TRBV28 and TRBJ2-7; TRBD2 aligns across 10 bases. Germline values: CDR1 MDHEN, CDR2 SYDVKM. The junction had 7 bases not matched to a gene; V was cut back by 5 bases and J by 6 bases. This CDR3 has 14 amino acids. Full variable domain (remainder filled in from reference TRBV28 and TRBJ2-7): DVKVTQSSRYLVKRTGEKVFLECVQDMDHENMFWYRQDPGLGLRLIYFSYDVKMKEKGDIPEGYSVSREKKERFSLILESASTNQTSMYLCASSHPGLAREQYFGPGTRLTVT.

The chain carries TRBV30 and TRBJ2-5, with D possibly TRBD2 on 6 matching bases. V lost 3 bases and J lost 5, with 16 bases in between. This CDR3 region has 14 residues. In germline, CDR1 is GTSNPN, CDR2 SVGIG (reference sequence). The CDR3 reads CAWRVPGVRETQYF. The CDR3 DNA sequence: TGTGCCTGGAGGGTCCCGGGGGTCCGGGAGACCCAGTACTTC.

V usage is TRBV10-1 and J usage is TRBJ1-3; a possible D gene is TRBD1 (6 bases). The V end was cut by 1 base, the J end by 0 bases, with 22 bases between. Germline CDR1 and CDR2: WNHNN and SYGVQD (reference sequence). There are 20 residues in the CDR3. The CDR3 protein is CASSELGQPLRFSSGNTIYF. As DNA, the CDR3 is TGCGCCAGCAGTGAGTTAGGACAGCCATTAAGATTTAGCTCTGGAAACACCATATATTTT.

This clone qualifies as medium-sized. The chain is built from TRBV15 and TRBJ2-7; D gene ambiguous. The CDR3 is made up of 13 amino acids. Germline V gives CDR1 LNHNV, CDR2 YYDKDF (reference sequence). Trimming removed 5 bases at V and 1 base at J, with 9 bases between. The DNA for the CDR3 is TGTGCCACCAGCCCGCCCGGGTCCTACGAGCAGTACTTC. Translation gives CATSPPGSYEQYF.

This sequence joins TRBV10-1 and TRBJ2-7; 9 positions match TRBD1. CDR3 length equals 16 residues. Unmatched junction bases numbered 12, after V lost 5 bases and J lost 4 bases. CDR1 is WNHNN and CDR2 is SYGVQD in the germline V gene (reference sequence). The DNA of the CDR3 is TGCGCCAGCAGTAGGGGACAGGGTCGTGGAAAATACGAGCAGTACTTC. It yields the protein CASSRGQGRGKYEQYF.

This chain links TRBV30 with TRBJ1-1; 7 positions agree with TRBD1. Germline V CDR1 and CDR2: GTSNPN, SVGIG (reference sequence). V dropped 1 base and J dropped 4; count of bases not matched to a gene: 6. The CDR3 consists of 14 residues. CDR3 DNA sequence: TGTGCCTGGAGTGCACATCAGGGGGGCACTGAAGCTTTCTTT. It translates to CAWSAHQGGTEAFF.

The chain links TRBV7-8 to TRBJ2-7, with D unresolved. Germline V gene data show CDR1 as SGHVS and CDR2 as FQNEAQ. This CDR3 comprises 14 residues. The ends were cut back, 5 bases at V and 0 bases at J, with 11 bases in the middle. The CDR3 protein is CASSPRRISYEQYF. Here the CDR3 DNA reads TGTGCCAGCAGCCCCAGACGGATCTCCTACGAGCAGTACTTC.

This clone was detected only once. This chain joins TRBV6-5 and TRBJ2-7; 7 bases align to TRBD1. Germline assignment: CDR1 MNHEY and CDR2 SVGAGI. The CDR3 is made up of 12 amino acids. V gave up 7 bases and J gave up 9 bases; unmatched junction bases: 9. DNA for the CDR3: TGTGCCAGCACCCAGGGGGATGGACCGCAGTACTTC. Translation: CASTQGDGPQYF.

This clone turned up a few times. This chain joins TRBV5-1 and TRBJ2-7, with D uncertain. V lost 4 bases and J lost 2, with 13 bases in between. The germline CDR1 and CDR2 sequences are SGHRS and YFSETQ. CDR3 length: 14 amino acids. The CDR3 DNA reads TGCGCCAGCAGCCGTTCGTCGGCCACCTACGAGCAGTACTTC. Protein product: CASSRSSATYEQYF.

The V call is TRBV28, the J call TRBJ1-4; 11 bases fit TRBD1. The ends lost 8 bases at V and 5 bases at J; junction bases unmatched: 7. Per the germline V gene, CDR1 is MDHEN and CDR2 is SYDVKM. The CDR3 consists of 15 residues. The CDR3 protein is CASGGQGAENEKLFF. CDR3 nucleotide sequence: TGTGCCAGCGGTGGACAGGGGGCAGAGAATGAAAAACTGTTTTTT.

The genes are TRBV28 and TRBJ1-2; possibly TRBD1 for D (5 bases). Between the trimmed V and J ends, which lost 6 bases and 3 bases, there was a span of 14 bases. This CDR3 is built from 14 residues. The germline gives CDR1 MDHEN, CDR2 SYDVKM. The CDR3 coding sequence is TGTGCCAGCAGAGCTCAGGGATCTCACTATGGCTACACCTTC. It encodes CASRAQGSHYGYTF.

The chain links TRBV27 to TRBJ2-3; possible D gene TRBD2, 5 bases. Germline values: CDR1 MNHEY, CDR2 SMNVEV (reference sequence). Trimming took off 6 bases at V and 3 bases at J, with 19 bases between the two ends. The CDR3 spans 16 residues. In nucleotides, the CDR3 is TGTGCCAGCAGCCGCCTGACTACCTACCGAACAGATACGCAGTATTTT. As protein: CASSRLTTYRTDTQYF.

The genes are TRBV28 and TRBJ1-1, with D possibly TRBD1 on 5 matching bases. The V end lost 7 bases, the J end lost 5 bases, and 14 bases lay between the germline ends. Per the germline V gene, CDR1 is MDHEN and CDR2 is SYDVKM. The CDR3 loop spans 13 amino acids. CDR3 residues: CASTSYPGTEAFF. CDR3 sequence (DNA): TGTGCCAGCACCTCGTATCCAGGGACTGAAGCTTTCTTT.

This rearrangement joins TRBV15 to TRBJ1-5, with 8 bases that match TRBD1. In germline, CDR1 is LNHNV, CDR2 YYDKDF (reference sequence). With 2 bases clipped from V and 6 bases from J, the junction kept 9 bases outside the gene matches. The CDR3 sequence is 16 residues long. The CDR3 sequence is CATSRKGQGWGQPQHF. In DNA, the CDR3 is TGTGCCACCAGCAGAAAAGGACAGGGTTGGGGTCAGCCCCAGCATTTT.

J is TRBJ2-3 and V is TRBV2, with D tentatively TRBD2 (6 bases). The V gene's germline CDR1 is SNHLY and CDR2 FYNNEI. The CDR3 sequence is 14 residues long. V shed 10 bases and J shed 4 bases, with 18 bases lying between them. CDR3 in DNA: TGTGCCACTCTCAGGAGGGTTATGTCAGATACGCAGTATTTT. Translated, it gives CATLRRVMSDTQYF.

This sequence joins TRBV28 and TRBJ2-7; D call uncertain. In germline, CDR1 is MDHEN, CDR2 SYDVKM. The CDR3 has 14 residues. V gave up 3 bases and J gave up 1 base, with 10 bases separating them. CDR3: CASSFRLISYEQYF. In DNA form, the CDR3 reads TGTGCCAGCAGTTTCCGGCTGATATCCTACGAGCAGTACTTC. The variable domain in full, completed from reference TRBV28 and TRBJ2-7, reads DVKVTQSSRYLVKRTGEKVFLECVQDMDHENMFWYRQDPGLGLRLIYFSYDVKMKEKGDIPEGYSVSREKKERFSLILESASTNQTSMYLCASSFRLISYEQYFGPGTRLTVT.

The CDR3 reads CASSGEYGTGELFF. Here the CDR3 DNA reads TGTGCCAGCAGTGGAGAGTATGGAACCGGGGAGCTGTTTTTT. The chain combines TRBV6-1 with TRBJ2-2; D is uncertain. The CDR3 totals 14 residues. Trimming shortened V by 4 bases and J by 5 bases, and 11 bases separated the two germline ends. Germline-derived CDR1 and CDR2 are MNHNS and SASEGT.

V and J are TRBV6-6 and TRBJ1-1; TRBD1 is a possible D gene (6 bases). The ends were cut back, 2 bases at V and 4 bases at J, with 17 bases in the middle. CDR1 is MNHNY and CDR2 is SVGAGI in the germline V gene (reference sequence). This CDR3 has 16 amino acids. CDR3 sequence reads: CASSYLSSGVGTEAFF. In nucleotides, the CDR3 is TGTGCCAGCAGTTACCTCTCCTCAGGGGTTGGCACTGAAGCTTTCTTT.

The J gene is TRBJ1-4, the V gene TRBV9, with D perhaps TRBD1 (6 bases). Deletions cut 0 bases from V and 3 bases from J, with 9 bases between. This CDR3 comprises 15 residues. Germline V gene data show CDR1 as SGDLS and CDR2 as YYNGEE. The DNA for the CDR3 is TGTGCCAGCAGCGTAGAGGAGGGGGCTAATGAAAAACTGTTTTTT. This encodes CASSVEEGANEKLFF.

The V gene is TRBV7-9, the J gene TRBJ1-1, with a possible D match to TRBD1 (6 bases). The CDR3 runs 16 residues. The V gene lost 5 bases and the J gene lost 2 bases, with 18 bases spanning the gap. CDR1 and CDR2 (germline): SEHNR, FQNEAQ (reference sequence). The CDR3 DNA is TGTGCCAGCAGCCGTTTGGGGGCCCCCGACAACACTGAAGCTTTCTTT. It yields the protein CASSRLGAPDNTEAFF.

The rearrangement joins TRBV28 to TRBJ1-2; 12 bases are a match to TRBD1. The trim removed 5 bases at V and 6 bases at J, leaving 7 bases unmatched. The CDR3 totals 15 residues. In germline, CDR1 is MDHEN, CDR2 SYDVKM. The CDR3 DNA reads TGTGCCAGCAGTCCTTACGGGACAGGGGGCCATGGCTACACCTTC. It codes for CASSPYGTGGHGYTF.

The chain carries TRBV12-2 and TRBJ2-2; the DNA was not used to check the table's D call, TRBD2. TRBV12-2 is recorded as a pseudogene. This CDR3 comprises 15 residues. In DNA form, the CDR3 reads TGTGCAAGTCGGGGGGGACTAGCGAACACCGGGGAGCTGTTTTTT. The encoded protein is CASRGGLANTGELFF.

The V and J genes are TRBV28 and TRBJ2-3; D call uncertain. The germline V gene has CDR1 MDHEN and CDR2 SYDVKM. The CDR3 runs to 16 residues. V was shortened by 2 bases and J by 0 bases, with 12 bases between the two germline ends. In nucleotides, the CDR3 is TGTGCCAGCAGTTTAAGTTCCCCGCGGAGCACAGATACGCAGTATTTT. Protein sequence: CASSLSSPRSTDTQYF.

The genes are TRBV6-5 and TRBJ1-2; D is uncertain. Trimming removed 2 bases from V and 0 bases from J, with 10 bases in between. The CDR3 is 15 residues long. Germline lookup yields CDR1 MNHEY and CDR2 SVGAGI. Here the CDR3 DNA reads TGTGCCAGCAGTTACACCTATCCTTCTAACTATGGCTACACCTTC. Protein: CASSYTYPSNYGYTF.

CDR3 DNA sequence: TGTGCCAGCAGCTCCACGAGCTGGGGAGGGGGTAATGAAAAACTGTTTTTT. Its protein is CASSSTSWGGGNEKLFF. This chain links TRBV7-2 with TRBJ1-4; D may be TRBD1 (6 bases). Looked up from germline, CDR1 is SGHTA and CDR2 is FQGNSA. The CDR3 spans 17 residues. V gave up 4 bases and J gave up 4 bases, with 19 bases separating them.

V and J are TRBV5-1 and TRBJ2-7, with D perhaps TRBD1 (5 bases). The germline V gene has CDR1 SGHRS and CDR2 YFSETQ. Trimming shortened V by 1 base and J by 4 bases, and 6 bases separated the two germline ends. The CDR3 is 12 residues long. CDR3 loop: CASSLSGYEQYF. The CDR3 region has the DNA TGCGCCAGCAGCTTGTCAGGGTACGAGCAGTACTTC.

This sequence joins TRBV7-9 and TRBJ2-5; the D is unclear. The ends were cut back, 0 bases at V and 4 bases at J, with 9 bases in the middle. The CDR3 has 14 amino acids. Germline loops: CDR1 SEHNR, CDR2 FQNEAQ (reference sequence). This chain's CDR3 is CASSLAAGRETQYF. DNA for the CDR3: TGTGCCAGCAGCTTAGCAGCCGGTAGAGAGACCCAGTACTTC.

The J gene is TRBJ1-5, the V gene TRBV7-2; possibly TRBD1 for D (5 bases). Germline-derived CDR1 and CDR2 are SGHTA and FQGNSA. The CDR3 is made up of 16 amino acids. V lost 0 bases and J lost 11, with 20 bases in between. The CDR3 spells CASSLASTAIPWSQHF. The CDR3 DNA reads TGTGCCAGCAGCTTAGCCTCGACAGCCATTCCGTGGTCCCAGCATTTT.